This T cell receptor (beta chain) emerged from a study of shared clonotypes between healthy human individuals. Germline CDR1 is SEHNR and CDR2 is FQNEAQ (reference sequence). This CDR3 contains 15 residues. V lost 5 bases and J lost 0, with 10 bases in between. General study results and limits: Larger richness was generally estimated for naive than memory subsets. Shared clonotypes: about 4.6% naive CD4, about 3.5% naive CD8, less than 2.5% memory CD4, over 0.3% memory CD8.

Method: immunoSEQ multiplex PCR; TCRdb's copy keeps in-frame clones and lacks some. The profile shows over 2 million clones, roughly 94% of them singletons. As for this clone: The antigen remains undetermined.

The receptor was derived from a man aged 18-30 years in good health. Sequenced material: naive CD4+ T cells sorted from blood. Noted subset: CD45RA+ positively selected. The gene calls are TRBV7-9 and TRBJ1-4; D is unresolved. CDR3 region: CASSPVGATNEKLFF. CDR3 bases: TGTGCCAGCAGCCCTGTGGGTGCAACTAATGAAAAACTGTTTTTT.